The 15 T cell receptor beta chains below all came from one sample that was sequenced in a study of shared clonotypes between healthy human individuals. Sequencing used immunoSEQ multiplex PCR; TCRdb keeps in-frame clones, though not all of them. The data contain 1,500,000 or so clones, approximately 98.5% of them singletons. Sequenced sample: naive CD4+ T cells sorted from blood. Subset reported: CD45RA+ positively selected. These receptors all come from a man aged 30-40 years in good health.

The chain couples TRBV9 to TRBJ2-5, with D hard to call. The V and J ends lost 4 bases and 5 bases respectively, with 21 bases between them. Germline assignment: CDR1 SGDLS and CDR2 YYNGEE. The CDR3 loop spans 16 amino acids. The CDR3 protein is CASSLRPGPSLETQYF. In nucleotides, the CDR3 is TGTGCCAGCAGCTTGCGTCCGGGCCCCTCCCTGGAGACCCAGTACTTC.

On this clone itself: Other DNA sequences in the same sample also yield this CDR3. The genes are TRBV2 and TRBJ2-7, with TRBD2 matching 8 bases. V gave up 7 bases and J gave up 0 bases; unmatched junction bases: 5. Germline assignment: CDR1 SNHLY and CDR2 FYNNEI. This CDR3 is built from 14 residues. CDR3 region: CASKERESSYEQYF. CDR3 DNA sequence: TGTGCCAGCAAGGAGCGGGAGTCCTCCTACGAGCAGTACTTC.

The table lists this clone with a count of one. The V call is TRBV10-3, the J call TRBJ1-5, with TRBD1 matching over 7 bases. This CDR3 spans 14 amino acids. In germline, CDR1 is ENHRY, CDR2 SYGVKD. V was pared by 3 bases and J by 2 bases, with 1 base of the junction left unmatched. DNA for the CDR3: TGTGCCATCAGTGACGACAGGGGCAATCAGCCCCAGCATTTT. It yields the protein CAISDDRGNQPQHF.

The chain links TRBV7-8 to TRBJ2-1, with 9 bases that match TRBD2. The CDR3 covers 16 residues. The V segment lost 2 bases and the J segment 4 bases; nucleotides outside the gene matches: 6. Germline V gene sequence: CDR1 SGHVS, CDR2 FQNEAQ. CDR3 nucleotides: TGTGCCAGCAGCTTATTCGGCGGGAGGGCGTACAATGAGCAGTTCTTC. Protein: CASSLFGGRAYNEQFF.

The chain links TRBV4-3 to TRBJ2-7; D not resolved. V lost 5 bases and J lost 0, with 11 bases in between. CDR1 is LGHNA and CDR2 is YSLEER in the germline V gene. The CDR3 is made up of 14 amino acids. The CDR3 is CASSKRSTSYEQYF. CDR3 bases: TGCGCCAGCAGCAAACGATCTACCTCCTACGAGCAGTACTTC.

The V gene is TRBV29-1, the J gene TRBJ2-6; D perhaps matches TRBD1 (6 bases). This CDR3 comprises 21 residues. V lost 4 bases and J lost 1, with 29 bases in between. Germline loops: CDR1 SQVTM, CDR2 ANQGSEA. The chain's CDR3 is CSVVLEVGQGSPASGANVLTF. CDR3 DNA: TGCAGCGTTGTTCTGGAGGTAGGCCAGGGGAGCCCCGCATCTGGGGCCAACGTCCTGACTTTC. The full variable domain, rest sourced from reference TRBV29-1 and TRBJ2-6, is SAVISQKPSRDICQRGTSLTIQCQVDSQVTMMFWYRQQPGQSLTLIATANQGSEATYESGFVIDKFPISRPNLTFSTLTVSNMSPEDSSIYLCSVVLEVGQGSPASGANVLTFGAGSRLTVL.

This clone was recorded once. The same CDR3 can be traced to other DNA sequences in this sample. The gene calls are TRBV18 and TRBJ1-1, with a weak D call TRBD1 (5 bases). This CDR3 has 13 amino acids. V lost 3 bases to trimming and J lost 5 bases, with 10 bases between them. Germline V gene data show CDR1 as KGHSH and CDR2 as LQKENI. Here the CDR3 DNA reads TGTGCCAGCTCACCCCAGGGAGGGACTGAAGCTTTCTTT. This sequence encodes CASSPQGGTEAFF.

The J gene is TRBJ2-1, the V gene TRBV6-1; 7 nucleotides align to TRBD2. Germline CDR1 MNHNS, CDR2 SASEGT. CDR3 size: 16 residues. V shed 4 bases and J 0 bases; nucleotides not matched to a gene: 6. CDR3 sequence: CASSGPGRRSYNEQFF. The CDR3 region has the DNA TGTGCCAGCAGTGGCCCCGGGAGGCGCTCCTACAATGAGCAGTTCTTC.

Worth noting for this clone: Other DNA sequences from this sample encode an identical CDR3 as well. The rearrangement uses TRBV20-1 and TRBJ2-5; D gene unclear. CDR3 length: 11 amino acids. Germline loops: CDR1 DFQATT, CDR2 SNEGSKA (reference sequence). Trimming removed 3 bases at V and 1 base at J, with 3 bases between. CDR3 in amino acids: CSARSQETQYF. In DNA, the CDR3 is TGCAGTGCTAGGTCCCAAGAGACCCAGTACTTC.

The chain is built from TRBV5-1 and TRBJ2-2; D is ambiguous. V shed 0 bases and J shed 5 bases, with 8 bases lying between them. CDR1 and CDR2 (germline): SGHRS, YFSETQ. The CDR3 spans 14 residues. The CDR3 protein is CASSLDIITGELFF. For the CDR3, the DNA is TGCGCCAGCAGCTTGGATATTATAACCGGGGAGCTGTTTTTT.

The V call is TRBV7-6, the J call TRBJ2-7; 7 bases are shared with TRBD2. Trimming removed 5 bases from V and 5 bases from J; junction bases left unmatched: 12. Germline V gene sequence: CDR1 SGHVS, CDR2 FNYEAQ. The CDR3 has 15 amino acids. In DNA form, the CDR3 reads TGTGCCAGCAGCCGAGCGGGGTCCCAGTCCGACGAGCAGTACTTC. Protein: CASSRAGSQSDEQYF.

A word on this clone: Other DNA sequences from this sample encode an identical CDR3 as well. The chain joins TRBV5-4 to TRBJ2-7, with D possibly matching TRBD1 (5 bases). Trimming removed 0 bases at V and 0 bases at J, with 7 bases between. The CDR3 loop spans 14 amino acids. Per the germline V gene, CDR1 is SGHNT and CDR2 is YYREEE (reference sequence). The CDR3 here is CASSLGQGSYEQYF. CDR3 sequence (DNA): TGTGCCAGCAGCTTGGGGCAGGGCTCCTACGAGCAGTACTTC.

The V and J genes are TRBV5-1 and TRBJ2-3; TRBD1 aligns across 7 bases. This CDR3 has 14 amino acids. V lost 3 bases, J lost 4 bases, and 5 bases stayed unmatched. Germline V lookup: CDR1 SGHRS, CDR2 YFSETQ. This CDR3 is CASSYGQVADTQYF. CDR3 in DNA: TGCGCCAGCAGCTACGGACAGGTGGCAGATACGCAGTATTTT.

This clone was observed once. The chain links TRBV27 to TRBJ2-7, with D possibly TRBD2 on 5 matching bases. V was trimmed by 5 bases and J by 2 bases, leaving 19 bases between them. This CDR3 spans 16 amino acids. The germline gives CDR1 MNHEY, CDR2 SMNVEV (reference sequence). In DNA form, the CDR3 reads TGTGCCAGCAGTCCATCTCGGGGTCTAGCTACCTACGAGCAGTACTTC. Translating gives CASSPSRGLATYEQYF.

This chain uses TRBV10-2 with TRBJ2-1; D ambiguous. Germline-derived CDR1 and CDR2 are WSHSY and SAAADI. The CDR3 is 13 amino acids. The V and J ends lost 3 bases and 3 bases respectively, with 6 bases between them. The CDR3 DNA reads TGCGCCAGCAGTGATGTTAACTACAATGAGCAGTTCTTC. Protein sequence: CASSDVNYNEQFF.